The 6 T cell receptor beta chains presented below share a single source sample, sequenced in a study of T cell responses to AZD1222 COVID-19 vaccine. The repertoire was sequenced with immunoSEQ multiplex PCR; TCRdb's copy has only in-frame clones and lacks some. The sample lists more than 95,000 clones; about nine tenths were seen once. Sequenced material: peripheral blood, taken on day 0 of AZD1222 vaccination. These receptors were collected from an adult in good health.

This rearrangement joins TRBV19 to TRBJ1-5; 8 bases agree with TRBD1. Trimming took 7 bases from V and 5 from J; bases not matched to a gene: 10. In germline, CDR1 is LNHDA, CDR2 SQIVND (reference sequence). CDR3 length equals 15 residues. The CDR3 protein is CASTPFQTGDQPQHF. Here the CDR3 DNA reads TGTGCCAGTACCCCTTTTCAGACAGGGGATCAGCCCCAGCATTTT.

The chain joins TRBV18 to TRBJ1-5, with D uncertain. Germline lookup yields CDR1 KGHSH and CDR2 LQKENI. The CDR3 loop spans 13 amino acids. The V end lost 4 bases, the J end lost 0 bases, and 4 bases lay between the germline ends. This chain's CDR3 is CASSQISNQPQHF. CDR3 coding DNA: TGTGCCAGCTCACAGATTAGCAATCAGCCCCAGCATTTT. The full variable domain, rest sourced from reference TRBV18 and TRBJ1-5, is NAGVMQNPRHLVRRRGQEARLRCSPMKGHSHVYWYRQLPEEGLKFMVYLQKENIIDESGMPKERFSAEFPKEGPSILRIQQVVRGDSAAYFCASSQISNQPQHFGDGTRLSIL.

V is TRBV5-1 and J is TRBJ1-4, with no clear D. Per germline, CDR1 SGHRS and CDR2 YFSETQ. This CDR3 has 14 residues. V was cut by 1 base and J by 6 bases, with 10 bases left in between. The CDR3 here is CASSLTQPYEKLFF. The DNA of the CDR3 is TGCGCCAGCAGCTTGACACAGCCCTATGAAAAACTGTTTTTT. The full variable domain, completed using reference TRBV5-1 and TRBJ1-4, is KAGVTQTPRYLIKTRGQQVTLSCSPISGHRSVSWYQQTPGQGLQFLFEYFSETQRNKGNFPGRFSGRQFSNSRSEMNVSTLELGDSALYLCASSLTQPYEKLFFGSGTQLSVL.

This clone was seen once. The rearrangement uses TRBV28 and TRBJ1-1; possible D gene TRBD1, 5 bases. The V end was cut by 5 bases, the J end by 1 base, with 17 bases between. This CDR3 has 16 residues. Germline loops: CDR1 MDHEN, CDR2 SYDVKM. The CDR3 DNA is TGTGCCAGCAGTCTTAGTCCCGGGACGGGGAACACTGAAGCTTTCTTT. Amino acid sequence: CASSLSPGTGNTEAFF.

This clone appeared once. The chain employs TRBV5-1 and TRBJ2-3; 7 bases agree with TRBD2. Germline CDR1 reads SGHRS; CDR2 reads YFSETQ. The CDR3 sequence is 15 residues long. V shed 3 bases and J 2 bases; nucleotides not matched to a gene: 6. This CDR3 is CASSSGRGSTDTQYF. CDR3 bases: TGCGCCAGCAGCTCTGGGCGGGGGTCCACAGATACGCAGTATTTT.

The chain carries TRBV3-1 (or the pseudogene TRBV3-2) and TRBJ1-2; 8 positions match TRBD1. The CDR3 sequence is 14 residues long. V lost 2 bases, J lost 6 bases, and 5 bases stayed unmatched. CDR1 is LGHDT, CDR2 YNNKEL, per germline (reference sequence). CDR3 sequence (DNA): TGTGCCAGCAGCCAACAGGGGGCATCTAATGGCTACACCTTC. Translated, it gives CASSQQGASNGYTF.